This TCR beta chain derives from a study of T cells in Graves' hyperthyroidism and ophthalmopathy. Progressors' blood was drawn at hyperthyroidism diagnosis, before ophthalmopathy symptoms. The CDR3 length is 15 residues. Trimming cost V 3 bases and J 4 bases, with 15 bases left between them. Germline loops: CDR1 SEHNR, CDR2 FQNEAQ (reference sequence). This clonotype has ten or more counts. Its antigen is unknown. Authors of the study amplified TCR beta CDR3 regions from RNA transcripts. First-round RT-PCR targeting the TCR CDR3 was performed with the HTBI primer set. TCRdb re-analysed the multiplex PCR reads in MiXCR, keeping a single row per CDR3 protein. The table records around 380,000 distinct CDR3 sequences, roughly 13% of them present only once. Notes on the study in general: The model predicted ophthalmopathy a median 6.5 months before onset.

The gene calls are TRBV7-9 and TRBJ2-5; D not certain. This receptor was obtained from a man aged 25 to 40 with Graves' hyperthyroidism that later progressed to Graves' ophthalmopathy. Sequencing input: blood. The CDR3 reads CASSFSGPPGETQYF. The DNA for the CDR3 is TGTGCCAGCAGCTTTTCTGGCCCCCCGGGAGAGACCCAGTACTTC.